The 13 T cell receptor beta chains given below trace back to one sample, sequenced in a study of early T cells in non-severe SARS-CoV-2 infection. TCRdb re-analysed the 5' RACE reads in MiXCR, keeping a single row per CDR3 protein. This table holds about 50,000 distinct CDR3 sequences, 7.5% to 9.5% found once. The specimen was whole blood. The receptor set was obtained from an adult who was a healthcare worker with PCR-confirmed SARS-CoV-2 infection or an uninfected control (not recorded which).

The chain recombines TRBV10-3 with TRBJ2-3; D tentatively fits TRBD1 or TRBD2 (5 bases each). The CDR3 totals 14 residues. In germline, CDR1 is ENHRY, CDR2 SYGVKD. V gave up 7 bases and J gave up 4 bases, with 15 bases separating them. CDR3 sequence reads: CAIKGAGNSDTQYF. CDR3 bases: TGTGCCATCAAGGGAGCAGGGAATTCAGATACGCAGTATTTT.

This clonotype was detected only a few times. This chain uses TRBV18 with TRBJ2-7; D perhaps matches TRBD2 (6 bases). Trimming left V 3 bases short and J 7 bases short, with 7 bases between. CDR3 length equals 11 residues. Germline V CDR1 and CDR2: KGHSH, LQKENI. In nucleotides, the CDR3 is TGTGCCAGCTCACCCGCGGGGGAGCAGTACTTC. It is translated as CASSPAGEQYF.

This clonotype was detected only a few times. The V gene is TRBV7-9, the J gene TRBJ1-2; TRBD1 might be the D (5 bases). The germline V and J ends were trimmed by 5 bases and 8 bases, with 12 bases remaining between them. Germline-derived CDR1 and CDR2 are SEHNR and FQNEAQ (reference sequence). The CDR3 is made up of 12 amino acids. Here the CDR3 DNA reads TGTGCCAGCAGCCGGGGGGACCGGGGCTACACCTTC. Translated: CASSRGDRGYTF.

In its sample, this clonotype was seen a few times. The chain employs TRBV14 and TRBJ2-1; no reliable D call. The V end was cut by 4 bases, the J end by 2 bases, with 9 bases between. Germline V gene sequence: CDR1 SGHDN, CDR2 FVKESK. The CDR3 contains 14 residues. In DNA form, the CDR3 reads TGTGCCAGCAGCCCCCATCTCCCCTACAATGAGCAGTTCTTC. Its translation is CASSPHLPYNEQFF.

The chain employs TRBV19 and TRBJ2-7; TRBD1 matches at 9 bases. Per germline, CDR1 LNHDA and CDR2 SQIVND (reference sequence). The CDR3 loop spans 14 amino acids. V trimming: 6 bases; J trimming: 6 bases; junction bases outside the gene matches: 9. CDR3 nucleotide sequence: TGTGCCAGTAGCCGGGACAGGGACTCCCCCGAGCAGTACTTC. This translates into CASSRDRDSPEQYF. The full variable domain, completed using reference TRBV19 and TRBJ2-7, is DGGITQSPKYLFRKEGQNVTLSCEQNLNHDAMYWYRQDPGQGLRLIYYSQIVNDFQKGDIAEGYSVSREKKESFPLTVTSAQKNPTAFYLCASSRDRDSPEQYFGPGTRLTVT.

This clonotype was counted between two and nine times. V and J are TRBV2 and TRBJ2-1; the match to TRBD2 covers 9 bases. Looked up from germline, CDR1 is SNHLY and CDR2 is FYNNEI. The CDR3 sequence is 17 residues long. The V and J ends lost 3 bases and 2 bases, in that order; junction bases with no gene match: 8. The CDR3 sequence: CASSDQRAGGTYNEQFF. Here the CDR3 DNA reads TGTGCCAGCAGTGATCAAAGAGCGGGGGGAACCTACAATGAGCAGTTCTTC. Combining the CDR3 with reference TRBV2 and TRBJ2-1 gives the whole variable domain EPEVTQTPSHQVTQMGQEVILRCVPISNHLYFYWYRQILGQKVEFLVSFYNNEISEKSEIFDDQFSVERPDGSNFTLKIRSTKLEDSAMYFCASSDQRAGGTYNEQFFGPGTRLTVL.

The CDR3 loop reads CASSQDSLSYNEQFF. The CDR3 DNA sequence: TGCGCCAGCAGCCAAGACAGCCTCTCCTACAATGAGCAGTTCTTC. This rearrangement joins TRBV4-1 to TRBJ2-1, with no clear D. The V gene lost 0 bases and the J gene lost 0 bases, with 6 bases spanning the gap. From germline, CDR1 is MGHRA and CDR2 YSYEKL. The CDR3 is 15 residues long.

The sample holds a few counts of this clonotype. The chain is built from TRBV12-3 or TRBV12-4 and TRBJ1-6; TRBD1 is a possible D gene (5 bases). The V end was cut by 6 bases, the J end by 6 bases, with 12 bases between. The CDR3 is 14 residues long. CDR3 bases: TGTGCCAGCAGGCTGGGGGTGGCTAATTCACCCCTCCACTTT. Translating gives CASRLGVANSPLHF.

A word on this clonotype: Relative to the germline gene, one junction end is altered; a read error may explain this. This chain links TRBV5-1 with TRBJ2-1; D not certain. The CDR3 consists of 14 residues. Germline lookup yields CDR1 SGHRS and CDR2 YFSETQ. CDR3 loop: CASSLDHNYNVQFF. CDR3 DNA sequence: TGCGCCAGCAGCTTGGACCACAACTACAATGTGCAGTTCTTC.

In this sample, this clonotype turned up many times. The chain couples TRBV7-3 to TRBJ2-5; 9 bases line up with TRBD2. Germline CDR1 is SGHTA and CDR2 is FQGTGA. CDR3 length: 14 residues. The V and J ends lost 3 bases and 5 bases, in that order; junction bases with no gene match: 4. The CDR3 loop is CASSLNSGSETQYF. The CDR3 DNA reads TGTGCCAGCAGCTTGAATAGCGGGAGTGAGACCCAGTACTTC.

This clonotype was seen many times. The chain uses TRBV20-1 and TRBJ2-3, with D uncertain. CDR3 length: 12 amino acids. Germline assignment: CDR1 DFQATT and CDR2 SNEGSKA (reference sequence). V lost 3 bases, J lost 6 bases, and 10 bases lay in between. CDR3 bases: TGCAGTGCTAGGGCAGAAGCGGATACGCAGTATTTT. It specifies CSARAEADTQYF.

This clonotype was picked up a small number of times. This chain joins TRBV5-1 and TRBJ2-7; maybe TRBD2 (5 bases). The V end was cut by 0 bases, the J end by 3 bases, with 10 bases between. The length of the CDR3 is 14 residues. Germline CDR1 and CDR2: SGHRS and YFSETQ. The DNA for the CDR3 is TGCGCCAGCAGCTTGGCCCCGGGGAACTACGAGCAGTACTTC. Translated, it gives CASSLAPGNYEQYF.

This clonotype was recorded a few times. This rearrangement joins TRBV10-2 to TRBJ2-1; D possibly corresponds to TRBD2 (6 bases). V dropped 5 bases and J dropped 3 bases, with 14 bases sitting between them. This CDR3 comprises 15 residues. Germline V gene lookup returns CDR1 WSHSY and CDR2 SAAADI. The CDR3 DNA reads as TGCGCCAGCAGTACGATCGGGACTCTCTACAATGAGCAGTTCTTC. Translated, it gives CASSTIGTLYNEQFF.